This TCR beta chain was sequenced for a study of T cell changes during pregnancy in multiple sclerosis. This CDR3 comprises 19 residues. J was trimmed by 2 bases and V by 5 bases; bases with no gene match: 20. Germline loops: CDR1 SGHVS, CDR2 FNYEAQ. Clones were sequenced by immunoSEQ multiplex PCR, and TCRdb holds only the in-frame ones, with some missing. The sample yields under 35,000 clones, approximately 87% seen once. Sequences were derived from CD8+ T cells from peripheral blood mononuclear cells, sampled after pregnancy. V gene TRBV7-6 combines with J gene TRBJ1-1; 7 bases are a match to TRBD1. This clonotype originated in a female donor with multiple sclerosis, enrolled in a pregnancy study. The CDR3 protein is CASSLGDGTDLLGNTEAFF. CDR3 DNA: TGTGCCAGCAGCCTGGGGGACGGGACAGACCTCTTAGGAAACACTGAAGCTTTCTTT.